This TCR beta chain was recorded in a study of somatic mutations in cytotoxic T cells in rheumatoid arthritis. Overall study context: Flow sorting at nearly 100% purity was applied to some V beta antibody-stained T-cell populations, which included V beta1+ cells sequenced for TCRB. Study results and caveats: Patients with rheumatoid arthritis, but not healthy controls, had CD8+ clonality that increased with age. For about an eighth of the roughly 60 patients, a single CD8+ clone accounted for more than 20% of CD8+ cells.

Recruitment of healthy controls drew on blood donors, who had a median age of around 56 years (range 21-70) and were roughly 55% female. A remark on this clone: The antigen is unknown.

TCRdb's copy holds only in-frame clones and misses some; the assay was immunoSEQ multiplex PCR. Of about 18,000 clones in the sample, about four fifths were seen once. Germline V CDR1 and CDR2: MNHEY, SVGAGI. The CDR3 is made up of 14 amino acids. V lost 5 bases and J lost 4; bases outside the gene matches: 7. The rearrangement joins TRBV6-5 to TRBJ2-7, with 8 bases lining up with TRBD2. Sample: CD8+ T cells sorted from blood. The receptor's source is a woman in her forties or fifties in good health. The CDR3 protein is CASSPTSGPYEQYF. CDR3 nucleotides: TGTGCCAGCAGTCCCACTAGCGGTCCTTACGAGCAGTACTTC.